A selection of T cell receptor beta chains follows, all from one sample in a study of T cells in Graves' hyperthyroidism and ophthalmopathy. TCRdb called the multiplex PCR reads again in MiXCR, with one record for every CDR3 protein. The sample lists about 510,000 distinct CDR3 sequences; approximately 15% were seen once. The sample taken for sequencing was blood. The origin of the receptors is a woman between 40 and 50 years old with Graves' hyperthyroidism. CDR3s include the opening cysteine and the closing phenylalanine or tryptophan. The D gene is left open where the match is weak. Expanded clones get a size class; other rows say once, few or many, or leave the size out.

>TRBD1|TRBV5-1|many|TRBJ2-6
CASSLAGTGVSGANVLTF
TGCGCCAGCAGCTTGGCCGGGACAGGGGTCTCTGGGGCCAACGTCCTGACTTTC
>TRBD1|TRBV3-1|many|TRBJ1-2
CASSQNRGGVDGYTF
TGTGCCAGCAGCCAGAACAGGGGTGGGGTAGATGGCTACACCTTC
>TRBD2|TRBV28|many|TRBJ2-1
CASNPAPGLAGGDEQFF
TGTGCCAGCAACCCTGCCCCAGGGCTAGCGGGAGGTGATGAGCAGTTCTTC
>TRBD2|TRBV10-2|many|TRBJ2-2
CASRTSGRDTGELFF
TGCGCCAGCAGGACTAGCGGGAGGGACACCGGGGAGCTGTTTTTT
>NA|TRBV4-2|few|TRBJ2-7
CASSQGTGLAGSVYEQYF
TGTGCCAGCAGCCAAGGGACAGGGCTAGCGGGAAGCGTCTACGAGCAGTACTTC
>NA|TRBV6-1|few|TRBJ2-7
CASSETSFKQYF
TGTGCCAGCAGTGAGACCAGCTTTAAGCAGTACTTC
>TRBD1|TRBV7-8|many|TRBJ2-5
CASSWTGMETQYF
TGTGCCAGCAGCTGGACAGGGATGGAGACCCAGTACTTC
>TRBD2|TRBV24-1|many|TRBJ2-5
CATSDPGLVQETQYF
TGTGCCACCAGTGATCCGGGACTAGTTCAAGAGACCCAGTACTTC
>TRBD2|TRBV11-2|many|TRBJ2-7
CASSQIAGAYEQYF
TGTGCCAGCAGCCAGATAGCGGGAGCCTACGAGCAGTACTTC
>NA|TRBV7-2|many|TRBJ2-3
CASSPLYTDTQYF
TGTGCCAGCAGCCCTCTGTACACAGATACGCAGTATTTT
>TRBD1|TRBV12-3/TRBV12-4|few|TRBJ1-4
CASSTGTGSNEKLFF
TGTGCCAGCAGTACCGGGACAGGGTCTAATGAAAAACTGTTTTTT
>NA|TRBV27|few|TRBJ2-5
CASSIGHPPATQYF
TGTGCCAGCAGTATCGGACATCCTCCCGCGACCCAGTACTTC
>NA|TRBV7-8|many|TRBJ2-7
CASSFQGTYEQYF
TGTGCCAGCAGCTTTCAGGGTACCTACGAGCAGTACTTC
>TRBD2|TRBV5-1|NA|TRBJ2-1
CASRDAREPPYNEQFF
TGTGCCAGCAGGGATGCGCGGGAGCCCCCCTACAATGAGCAGTTCTTC
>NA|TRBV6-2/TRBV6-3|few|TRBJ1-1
CASSPGPRATEAFF
TGTGCCAGCAGTCCCGGGCCTCGGGCCACTGAAGCTTTCTTT
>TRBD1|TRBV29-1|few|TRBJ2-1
CSGHRGSYNEQFF
TGCAGCGGGCACAGGGGCTCCTACAATGAGCAGTTCTTC
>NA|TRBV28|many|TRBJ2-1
CASSNPGLGSYNEQFF
TGTGCCAGCAGCAATCCCGGGCTAGGCTCCTACAATGAGCAGTTCTTC
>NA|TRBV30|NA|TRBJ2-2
CACRMQTNTGGLFF
TGTGCCTGCCGAATGCAGACGAACACCGGGGGGCTGTTTTTT
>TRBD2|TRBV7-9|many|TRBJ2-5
CASSYGTSHETQYF
TGTGCCAGCAGCTATGGGACTAGCCACGAGACCCAGTACTTC
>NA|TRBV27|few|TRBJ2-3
CASSLSPANRGDTQYF
TGTGCCAGCAGTTTATCCCCAGCCAACCGGGGTGATACGCAGTATTTT
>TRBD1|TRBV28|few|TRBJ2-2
CASSLDRGGETGELFF
TGTGCCAGCAGCCTGGACAGGGGAGGGGAGACCGGGGAGCTGTTTTTT
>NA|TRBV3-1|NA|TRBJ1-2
CASSLEGTVNYGYTF
TGTGCCAGCAGCCTCGAGGGTACGGTAAACTATGGCTACACCTTC
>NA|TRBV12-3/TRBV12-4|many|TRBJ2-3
CASTEHRTDTQYF
TGTGCCAGCACCGAACACCGCACAGATACGCAGTATTTT